This T cell receptor (beta chain) was sequenced for a study of T cells in Graves' hyperthyroidism and ophthalmopathy. TCR beta CDR3 regions were amplified from RNA. TCR CDR3 underwent first-round RT-PCR with the HTBI primer set. TCRdb processed the multiplex PCR reads anew with MiXCR; each CDR3 protein has one entry. The data contain some 460,000 distinct CDR3 sequences, around 16% of them seen just once; the ten biggest clones take up 7.7%. This clonotype was seen just once. CDR3 length: 12 amino acids. CDR1 and CDR2 from the germline V gene are DFQATT and SNEGSKA (reference sequence). Between the trimmed V and J ends, which lost 5 bases and 7 bases, there was a span of 12 bases.

This receptor was taken from a woman aged 18-29 years with Graves' hyperthyroidism. The sequenced sample was blood. The chain joins TRBV20-1 to TRBJ1-5; D is perhaps TRBD1 (6 bases). The CDR3 protein is CSARGGSQPQHF. The CDR3 DNA follows: TGCAGTGCTCGAGGGGGGTCCCAGCCCCAGCATTTT.